The clone carrying this TCR beta chain appeared once. The CDR3 is made up of 14 amino acids. The V and J ends lost 0 bases and 4 bases respectively, with 7 bases between them. Germline assignment: CDR1 SEHNR and CDR2 FQNEAQ (reference sequence). This record belongs to a study of blood T cell repertoires in COVID-19. Study in general: The study drew acute and convalescent COVID-19 samples from the United States, Italy and Spain. Sample material is recorded as cDNA or gDNA derived from T cells, B-cell-depleted T cells, or PBMCs.

Recruited during active infection, patients (from Seattle) were subsequently followed longitudinally. Original methodology: Quantification of nucleated cells was approximated via reference gene primer amplification. The method was immunoSEQ multiplex PCR; TCRdb's version includes in-frame clones alone and lacks a portion of them. The DNA gave D and trimming, while V, J and clone size come from that table. The profile shows about 370,000 clones, more than 70% of them singletons. The chain carries TRBV7-9 and TRBJ1-5; D might be TRBD1 (6 bases). Sequenced: peripheral blood. The receptor's source is a woman younger than 45 with COVID-19, enrolled during active disease. CDR3 in DNA: TGTGCCAGCAGCTTAGCAACAGGGAATCAGCCCCAGCATTTT. As protein: CASSLATGNQPQHF.